The next 24 T cell receptor beta chains were all read from a single sample in a study of T cell responses to AZD1222 COVID-19 vaccine (dated by TCRdb to the early 2020s). This sample's time point label indicates: baseline before first vaccination. The method was the immunoSEQ multiplex PCR assay. TCRdb holds this immuneACCESS table with in-frame rearrangements only. Some clones are missing; in checked studies, unresolved V genes explain under half, and the rest has no known cause. The sample contains approximately 160,000 clones, more than 85% of them found a single time. The top ten clonotypes cover less than 5.5% of the sample. The sample was peripheral blood, taken on day 0 of AZD1222 vaccination. These receptors came from an adult in good health.

The chain links TRBV2 to TRBJ2-3, with 8 bases matching TRBD1. The CDR3 loop spans 14 amino acids. The ends lost 6 bases at V and 2 bases at J; junction bases unmatched: 4. CDR1 is SNHLY and CDR2 is FYNNEI in the germline V gene. Here the CDR3 reads CASSPDRVTDTQYF. The CDR3 nucleotides are TGTGCCAGCAGCCCGGACAGGGTCACAGATACGCAGTATTTT.

This clone has just a few counts. The CDR3 spells CASSLGLSTGNTIYF. The CDR3, as DNA: TGTGCCAGCAGCTTGGGACTGAGTACTGGAAACACCATATATTTT. The chain combines TRBV7-2 with TRBJ1-3, with D perhaps matching TRBD1 (5 bases). The ends were cut back, 3 bases at V and 2 bases at J, with 11 bases in the middle. From germline, CDR1 is SGHTA and CDR2 FQGNSA. The CDR3 totals 15 residues.

CDR3 region: CASSPVTGGLYNEQFF. For the CDR3, the DNA is TGTGCCAGCTCACCCGTAACAGGGGGACTCTACAATGAGCAGTTCTTC. V and J are TRBV18 and TRBJ2-1; 8 nucleotides line up with TRBD1. The CDR3 totals 16 residues. Germline CDR1 KGHSH, CDR2 LQKENI. The V and J ends lost 3 bases and 3 bases, in that order; junction bases with no gene match: 7.

This sequence joins TRBV4-1 and TRBJ2-4; D gene ambiguous. From germline, CDR1 is MGHRA and CDR2 YSYEKL. The V end lost 2 bases, the J end lost 0 bases, and 23 bases lay between the germline ends. The CDR3 loop spans 20 amino acids. The CDR3 loop reads CASSQLIALPQSLAKNIQYF. The CDR3 DNA reads as TGCGCCAGCAGCCAATTAATAGCACTGCCTCAATCTTTAGCCAAAAACATTCAGTACTTC.

The rearrangement uses TRBV11-3 and TRBJ2-1; D not certain. CDR3 length equals 15 residues. The V end was cut by 4 bases, the J end by 5 bases, with 15 bases between. Germline V gene lookup returns CDR1 SGHNT and CDR2 YENEEA. Here the CDR3 reads CASSSNVVTDNEQFF. Written as DNA, the CDR3 is TGTGCCAGCAGCTCTAACGTGGTCACAGACAATGAGCAGTTCTTC.

The chain joins TRBV5-1 to TRBJ2-5; 7 bases are shared with TRBD1. Unmatched junction bases numbered 9, after V lost 0 bases and J lost 4 bases. Per the germline V gene, CDR1 is SGHRS and CDR2 is YFSETQ. CDR3 length: 16 residues. The CDR3 protein is CASSLERGRLSETQYF. In DNA form, the CDR3 reads TGCGCCAGCAGCTTGGAAAGGGGGCGCCTATCAGAGACCCAGTACTTC.

This clone was counted only a few times. The V call is TRBV18, the J call TRBJ2-7, with D maybe TRBD1 (6 bases). Germline V gene data show CDR1 as KGHSH and CDR2 as LQKENI. The CDR3 is 15 amino acids. V was pared by 2 bases and J by 7 bases, with 18 bases between. CDR3 in DNA: TGTGCCAGCTCACCAAGGACAGTGAATTTAGGGGAGCAGTACTTC. This encodes CASSPRTVNLGEQYF.

The chain combines TRBV18 with TRBJ2-7; TRBD1 matches at 10 bases. CDR3 length equals 14 residues. CDR1 is KGHSH and CDR2 is LQKENI in the germline V gene. V lost 6 bases, J lost 2 bases, and 4 bases stayed unmatched. Here the CDR3 DNA reads TGTGCCAGCTCCCCCGGGACAGGGGCCTACGAGCAGTACTTC. This encodes CASSPGTGAYEQYF.

V usage is TRBV6-5 and J usage is TRBJ1-6; D is uncertain. Germline CDR1 is MNHEY and CDR2 is SVGAGI. This CDR3 contains 15 residues. The V gene lost 0 bases and the J gene lost 3 bases, with 6 bases spanning the gap. The CDR3 DNA sequence: TGTGCCAGCAGTTACTCGGAAAACTATAATTCACCCCTCCACTTT. Protein product: CASSYSENYNSPLHF.

With respect to this clone: Mismatch with germline at one junction end may stem from a read error. The chain carries TRBV6-5 and TRBJ2-7; D not resolved. The CDR3 consists of 12 residues. Germline lookup yields CDR1 MNHEY and CDR2 SVGAGI. In DNA form, the CDR3 reads TGTGCCAGCAGCCAACTGGGCCACGAGCAGTGCTTC. Translation: CASSQLGHEQCF.

The rearrangement uses TRBV27 and TRBJ1-5; possibly TRBD1 for D (5 bases). V lost 5 bases, J lost 0 bases, and 11 bases lay in between. The germline V gene has CDR1 MNHEY and CDR2 SMNVEV (reference sequence). This CDR3 contains 15 residues. In DNA form, the CDR3 reads TGTGCCAGCAGTGACAGTCCTTATAGCAATCAGCCCCAGCATTTT. Encoded protein: CASSDSPYSNQPQHF.

This clone was counted between two and nine times. This chain uses TRBV5-1 with TRBJ2-1; D uncertain. Germline V gene lookup returns CDR1 SGHRS and CDR2 YFSETQ. V was pared by 4 bases and J by 4 bases, with 21 bases between. There are 17 residues in the CDR3. The CDR3 nucleotides are TGCGCCAGCAGCCAAAGCCCCCCAACGGGTCTGTACAATGAGCAGTTCTTC. Translation: CASSQSPPTGLYNEQFF. The whole variable domain, remainder taken from reference TRBV5-1 and TRBJ2-1, is KAGVTQTPRYLIKTRGQQVTLSCSPISGHRSVSWYQQTPGQGLQFLFEYFSETQRNKGNFPGRFSGRQFSNSRSEMNVSTLELGDSALYLCASSQSPPTGLYNEQFFGPGTRLTVL.

V gene TRBV28 combines with J gene TRBJ2-4, with D possibly being TRBD1 (7 bases). This CDR3 has 15 residues. The V end lost 4 bases, the J end lost 5 bases, and 15 bases lay between the germline ends. The V gene's germline CDR1 is MDHEN and CDR2 SYDVKM. The CDR3: CASSSTSGGQNIQYF. The CDR3 nucleotides are TGTGCCAGCAGTTCAACCTCAGGGGGGCAAAACATTCAGTACTTC.

V gene TRBV30 combines with J gene TRBJ2-7, with 7 bases that match TRBD2. CDR1 GTSNPN and CDR2 SVGIG come from the germline V gene (reference sequence). After removal of 3 bases from V and 2 bases from J, the junction contained 4 bases not matched to a gene. The CDR3 runs 13 residues. The DNA for the CDR3 is TGTGCCTGGAGGCGGGGGTCGGCCTACGAGCAGTACTTC. Its translation is CAWRRGSAYEQYF.

This rearrangement joins TRBV7-3 to TRBJ2-1, with 12 bases matching TRBD2. Germline-derived CDR1 and CDR2 are SGHTA and FQGTGA. The CDR3 extends over 15 amino acids. Trimming at V came to 5 bases and at J to 7 bases, leaving 6 bases not matched to a gene. DNA for the CDR3: TGTGCCAGCAGCCCACTAGCGGGAGGTATAAATGAGCAGTTCTTC. It specifies CASSPLAGGINEQFF.

The chain uses TRBV30 and TRBJ2-5, with TRBD2 matching 12 bases. This CDR3 region has 14 residues. Germline trimming cut 3 bases from V and 3 bases from J; bases unmatched to any gene: 2. The V gene's germline CDR1 is GTSNPN and CDR2 SVGIG (reference sequence). The CDR3 protein is CAWRLAGGEETQYF. The CDR3 bases are TGTGCCTGGAGACTAGCGGGAGGAGAAGAGACCCAGTACTTC.

The V and J genes are TRBV10-3 and TRBJ2-3; 7 positions match TRBD2. The CDR3 has 14 amino acids. V lost 9 bases, J lost 5 bases, and 11 bases stayed unmatched. Germline loops: CDR1 ENHRY, CDR2 SYGVKD. CDR3 sequence reads: CAMREGGPGDTQYF. DNA of the CDR3: TGTGCCATGAGGGAGGGAGGGCCCGGAGATACGCAGTATTTT.

The chain combines TRBV24-1 with TRBJ1-5; D remains unclear. The germline gives CDR1 KGHDR, CDR2 SFDVKD. V lost 3 bases and J 13 bases, leaving 15 bases between the germline ends. The CDR3 length is 13 residues. The CDR3 region is CATSDPWLSIQHF. CDR3 nucleotides: TGTGCCACCAGTGATCCCTGGCTGTCAATACAGCATTTT.

The V call is TRBV5-1, the J call TRBJ2-1; D is unclear. The CDR3 runs to 13 residues. V shed 4 bases and J shed 4 bases, with 9 bases lying between them. The germline V gene encodes CDR1 SGHRS and CDR2 YFSETQ. CDR3 in amino acids: CASSPTNYNEQFF. CDR3 DNA: TGCGCCAGCAGCCCGACAAATTACAATGAGCAGTTCTTC. The full variable domain, rest sourced from reference TRBV5-1 and TRBJ2-1, is KAGVTQTPRYLIKTRGQQVTLSCSPISGHRSVSWYQQTPGQGLQFLFEYFSETQRNKGNFPGRFSGRQFSNSRSEMNVSTLELGDSALYLCASSPTNYNEQFFGPGTRLTVL.

The V and J genes are TRBV4-2 and TRBJ1-5; the D gene is possibly TRBD1 (5 bases). V dropped 0 bases and J dropped 4 bases, with 10 bases sitting between them. The CDR3 runs to 15 residues. In germline, CDR1 is LGHNA, CDR2 YNFKEQ. CDR3 sequence reads: CASSQDSGGNQPQHF. DNA for the CDR3: TGTGCCAGCAGCCAAGATAGCGGGGGAAATCAGCCCCAGCATTTT.

This chain joins TRBV19 and TRBJ1-5, with D tentatively TRBD1 (6 bases). CDR3 size: 15 residues. With 3 bases removed from V and 5 bases from J, the gap between germline ends came to 14 bases. Germline loops: CDR1 LNHDA, CDR2 SQIVND (reference sequence). CDR3 in amino acids: CASSILGTPDQPQHF. In DNA, the CDR3 is TGTGCCAGTAGTATTTTAGGGACACCCGATCAGCCCCAGCATTTT.

The DNA of the CDR3 is TGTGCCAGCAGCTTAGGGGGCCTGACCTATGGCTACACCTTC. Translated, it gives CASSLGGLTYGYTF. The V and J genes are TRBV7-8 and TRBJ1-2; TRBD1 is a possible D gene (5 bases). This CDR3 contains 14 residues. Deletions cut 1 base from V and 4 bases from J, with 10 bases between. Per germline, CDR1 SGHVS and CDR2 FQNEAQ. The full variable domain, its missing parts supplied by reference TRBV7-8 and TRBJ1-2, is GAGVSQSPRYKVAKRGQDVALRCDPISGHVSLFWYQQALGQGPEFLTYFQNEAQLDKSGLPSDRFFAERPEGSVSTLKIQRTQQEDSAVYLCASSLGGLTYGYTFGSGTRLTVV.

The chain recombines TRBV6-1 with TRBJ2-5, with no clear D. This CDR3 is built from 12 residues. Germline lookup yields CDR1 MNHNS and CDR2 SASEGT. Trimming shortened V by 3 bases and J by 4 bases, and 6 bases separated the two germline ends. The DNA of the CDR3 is TGTGCCAGCAGTGAGGTAGGAGAGACCCAGTACTTC. As protein: CASSEVGETQYF.

The chain carries TRBV7-2 and TRBJ1-4, with TRBD1 as a possible D gene (6 bases). CDR1 is SGHTA, CDR2 FQGNSA, per germline. This CDR3 region has 14 residues. V lost 4 bases to trimming and J lost 8 bases, with 14 bases between them. The CDR3 nucleotides are TGTGCCAGCAGCTCCGGGACATTGAGAGAAAAACTGTTTTTT. It encodes CASSSGTLREKLFF.